The rows below give T cell receptor beta chains drawn from one sample of a study of patients and donors after allogeneic stem cell transplantation. In TCRdb, the RT-PCR reads were re-called with MiXCR into one record per CDR3 protein. The table records some 200,000 distinct CDR3 sequences, 41% of them present only once. The sample comprised blood, either unsorted or a sorted T cell fraction (not recorded which). Receptors were obtained from a human donor who was either an allogeneic HSCT recipient or a stem cell or donor lymphocyte infusion donor (not recorded which). It is not recorded whose cells these are; they may come from a transplant donor. Each CDR3 is given without its conserved first and last residue. A D gene is named only where the DNA matches it firmly.

d_call v_call cdr3_aa
. TRBV6-5 ASSYSKSQGVRMNTEAF
. TRBV2 ASSEIGISAEAF
TRBD2 TRBV2 ASRAGSGSLETQY
. TRBV7-2 ASSLYPQGPYQPQH
. TRBV7-2 ASSLPMDSYGYT
. TRBV29-1 SVPGIQAGPTYEQY
TRBD2 TRBV3-1 ASSQVAGGSKYEQY
. TRBV10-3 AISDVANTEAF
. TRBV6-5 ASSYSSQGLTEAF
. TRBV10-3 AISLDPRTSNEQF
. TRBV29-1 SAEWSYNEQF
TRBD1 TRBV27 ASSLRTGSLNTEAF
. TRBV3-1 ATSPGVSNQPQH
. TRBV6-2/TRBV6-3 ASSYWATEAF
. TRBV9 ASSVETGYGYT
. TRBV29-1 SFKNREDTEAF
. TRBV6-2/TRBV6-3 ASSYVQPNTEAF
TRBD1 TRBV5-1 ASRATGTGGYGYT
. TRBV7-2 ASSPDPQETQY
. TRBV12-3/TRBV12-4 ASSFTNYGYT
. TRBV7-8 ASSRRGGNTEAF
. TRBV28 ASRPGIESSYEQY
. TRBV7-2 ASRGGGLRPQH
TRBD2 TRBV4-1 ASSHLAGRSTDTQY
TRBD1 TRBV15 ATSRGGGRLESNQPQH
TRBD1 TRBV12-3/TRBV12-4 ASSLRKWGQGIRYGYT
. TRBV7-3 ASSWAPGSYNEQF
. TRBV18 ASSREGTNEKLF
TRBD2 TRBV20-1 SARGLAGEGDEQF
. TRBV15 ATSRDGREYEQY
. TRBV29-1 SVGLVGVGEKLF
. TRBV5-6 ASSGGLISYGYT
. TRBV29-1 SVEDLSAKYNEQF
. TRBV7-2 ASSLDRVKNIQY
. TRBV7-8 ASSLGAAYQETQY
. TRBV6-5 ASSYSNGKGSGSPLH
. TRBV12-3/TRBV12-4 ASSFWEQRLFSSGYT
TRBD2 TRBV7-2 ASSFSGRPRRSTDTQY
. TRBV12-3/TRBV12-4 ASSPRSGGNGYT
. TRBV20-1 SAPGSGVFGYT
TRBD1 TRBV30 AWGTGSNEKLF
. TRBV4-1 ASSQTVAGNTIY
. TRBV15 ATSRDKGGLPNEKLF
TRBD2 TRBV12-3/TRBV12-4 ASSTSGRADNEQF
. TRBV4-3 ASSHKTDYYGYT
. TRBV12-3/TRBV12-4 ASSSIRIPSEAF
. TRBV4-3 ASSQDRDTNYGYT
. TRBV9 ASSVATGYNNGYT
TRBD1 TRBV6-5 ASSYALQGTGRMNTEAF
. TRBV29-1 SVEGVRDEQY
TRBD2 TRBV11-2 ASRPSGIRANVLT
. TRBV9 ASSVLRGSQPQH
. TRBV27 ASTDFSTNEKLF
TRBD2 TRBV5-1 ASSRGGEETQY
. TRBV29-1 SAIPQGAEAF
TRBD1 TRBV5-1 ASSWGGQGIGEQY
TRBD1 TRBV11-2 ASNPDRGTEAF
. TRBV27 ASSFFYEETQY